Presented here are 8 T cell receptor beta chains from one specimen sequenced in a study of human T cells and chemical hapten exposure. Time point here: patch test 1, 2 weeks after DPC sensitization. Sample treatment: therapeutic diphenylcyclopropenone sensitization with weekly scalp DPC. One entry per CDR3 protein, called by TCRdb with MiXCR from the RACE reads. The sample consists of about 360,000 distinct CDR3 sequences, around 5% of them appearing once. The starting material was whole blood, obtained in connection with sensitization to the hapten diphenylcyclopropenone (DPC). The receptors here all came from a woman in her 50s with alopecia areata. Some clones in this sample may be carry-over from other donors' samples.

At least ten counts were recorded for this clonotype. This sequence joins TRBV20-1 and TRBJ2-7, with no clear D. V gave up 0 bases and J gave up 7 bases, with 10 bases separating them. CDR3 length: 12 amino acids. The germline V gene has CDR1 DFQATT and CDR2 SNEGSKA (reference sequence). The CDR3 DNA reads as TGCAGTGCTAGAGATCAACCGTGGGAGCAGTACTTC. The encoded protein is CSARDQPWEQYF.

The CDR3 DNA reads as TGTGCCAGCAGTGAAATTTCGGAGGCCCCCGAGCAGTTCTTC. Translated, it gives CASSEISEAPEQFF. The chain carries TRBV2 and TRBJ2-1, with a possible D match to TRBD2 (5 bases). CDR1 SNHLY and CDR2 FYNNEI come from the germline V gene. V was pared by 2 bases and J by 10 bases, with 15 bases between. The CDR3 is 14 amino acids. The full variable domain, rest sourced from reference TRBV2 and TRBJ2-1, is EPEVTQTPSHQVTQMGQEVILRCVPISNHLYFYWYRQILGQKVEFLVSFYNNEISEKSEIFDDQFSVERPDGSNFTLKIRSTKLEDSAMYFCASSEISEAPEQFFGPGTRLTVL.

The chain uses TRBV4-3 and TRBJ1-3; D is ambiguous. This CDR3 spans 15 amino acids. V shed 0 bases and J shed 7 bases, with 13 bases lying between them. Germline V CDR1 and CDR2: LGHNA, YSLEER. CDR3 residues: CASSQERVSANTIYF. The CDR3 DNA is TGCGCCAGCAGCCAAGAAAGGGTATCGGCGAACACCATATATTTT.

This clonotype was observed many times. The chain combines TRBV10-3 with TRBJ2-7; the D gene is possibly TRBD1 (5 bases). The CDR3 totals 14 residues. Germline values: CDR1 ENHRY, CDR2 SYGVKD. The V and J ends lost 4 bases and 5 bases respectively, with 15 bases between them. For the CDR3, the DNA is TGTGCCATCAGTGGACAGCCCTTGAAGGACGAGCAGTACTTC. It specifies CAISGQPLKDEQYF.

This clonotype appeared many times. This chain connects TRBV12-3 or TRBV12-4 to TRBJ2-4, with D unresolved. This CDR3 region has 15 residues. The V end lost 1 base, the J end lost 0 bases, and 7 bases lay between the germline ends. CDR3 protein: CASSLGSGAKNIQYF. Here the CDR3 DNA reads TGTGCCAGCAGTTTAGGAAGTGGAGCCAAAAACATTCAGTACTTC.

This clonotype has a handful of counts. The chain has TRBV9 and TRBJ2-3; no definite D call. Germline V gene data show CDR1 as SGDLS and CDR2 as YYNGEE. The CDR3 consists of 13 residues. V shed 4 bases and J shed 6 bases, with 12 bases lying between them. The CDR3 loop reads CASSLDPVDTQYF. CDR3 nucleotide sequence: TGTGCCAGCAGCTTGGACCCTGTGGATACGCAGTATTTT. Drawing the rest from reference TRBV9 and TRBJ2-3, the complete variable domain is DSGVTQTPKHLITATGQRVTLRCSPRSGDLSVYWYQQSLDQGLQFLIQYYNGEERAKGNILERFSAQQFPDLHSELNLSSLELGDSALYFCASSLDPVDTQYFGPGTRLTVL.

This clonotype was detected ten times or more. V gene TRBV6-5 combines with J gene TRBJ1-2, with D maybe TRBD1 (5 bases). With 5 bases removed from V and 4 bases from J, the gap between germline ends came to 11 bases. CDR3 length: 13 amino acids. CDR1 and CDR2 (germline): MNHEY, SVGAGI. CDR3 residues: CASSTRTRYGYTF. The CDR3 DNA follows: TGTGCCAGCAGTACCCGGACACGCTATGGCTACACCTTC.

This clonotype was seen a few times. The chain combines TRBV3-1 with TRBJ1-1; maybe TRBD1 (6 bases). There are 17 residues in the CDR3. V lost 4 bases to trimming and J lost 1 base, with 19 bases between them. In germline, CDR1 is LGHDT, CDR2 YNNKEL (reference sequence). CDR3 coding DNA: TGTGCCAGCAGCCTGAGAGGGAAGGGGGGCACGAACACTGAAGCTTTCTTT. It is translated as CASSLRGKGGTNTEAFF.